A selection of T cell receptor beta chains follows, all from one sample in a study of cytomegalovirus exposure and HLA in healthy donors. Measured with immunoSEQ multiplex PCR; TCRdb has only the in-frame clones, and not every one. The ten most abundant clones cover roughly 2.5% of a sample with more than 130,000 clones. Material: PBMCs. Receptor source: a man aged 35-49 years in good health and CMV-seronegative. Each CDR3 is given with its conserved first and last residue. A D gene is named only where the DNA matches it firmly.

CDR3 length: 15
D gene: NA
V gene: TRBV10-3
J gene: TRBJ1-6
CDR3 DNA: TGTGCCATCAGTGCCGAGGGTAGATATAATTCACCCCTCCACTTT
CDR3 protein: CAISAEGRYNSPLHF

CDR3 length: 14
D gene: NA
V gene: TRBV19
J gene: TRBJ2-7
CDR3 DNA: TGTGCCAGTAGTTCCTCTAGCGAGGGACTCGGGCAGTACTTC
CDR3 protein: CASSSSSEGLGQYF

CDR3 length: 15
D gene: TRBD1
V gene: TRBV7-2
J gene: TRBJ1-6
CDR3 DNA: TGTGCCAGCAGCTTCGCGGGACAGCATAATTCACCCCTCCACTTT
CDR3 protein: CASSFAGQHNSPLHF

CDR3 length: 15
D gene: NA
V gene: TRBV19
J gene: TRBJ2-2
CDR3 DNA: TGTGCCAGTAGTATAGCAGGGTCGAACACCGGGGAGCTGTTTTTT
CDR3 protein: CASSIAGSNTGELFF

CDR3 length: 15
D gene: TRBD1
V gene: TRBV6-4
J gene: TRBJ2-1
CDR3 DNA: TGTGCCAGCAGTGAAAGACAGGGGGCCTACAATGAGCAGTTCTTC
CDR3 protein: CASSERQGAYNEQFF

CDR3 length: 16
D gene: TRBD1
V gene: TRBV7-2
J gene: TRBJ1-5
CDR3 DNA: TGTGCCAGCAGCAGACGGGACAGGGGAGGCAATCAGCCCCAGCATTTT
CDR3 protein: CASSRRDRGGNQPQHF

CDR3 length: 14
D gene: TRBD1
V gene: TRBV6-6
J gene: TRBJ2-7
CDR3 DNA: TGTGCCAGCAGTTCGGACAGGGGGCGGACCGAGCAGTACTTC
CDR3 protein: CASSSDRGRTEQYF

CDR3 length: 12
D gene: NA
V gene: TRBV7-2
J gene: TRBJ1-1
CDR3 DNA: TGTGCCAGCAGCTTTGACAGGATCGAAGCTTTCTTT
CDR3 protein: CASSFDRIEAFF

CDR3 length: 12
D gene: TRBD1
V gene: TRBV5-6
J gene: TRBJ1-2
CDR3 DNA: TGTGCCAGCAGCTGGGACAGGTCTGGCTACACCTTC
CDR3 protein: CASSWDRSGYTF

CDR3 length: 15
D gene: TRBD2
V gene: TRBV6-5
J gene: TRBJ2-1
CDR3 DNA: TGTGCCAGCAGTTACGGGAGGGCTACCTACAATGAGCAGTTCTTC
CDR3 protein: CASSYGRATYNEQFF

CDR3 length: 14
D gene: NA
V gene: TRBV7-9
J gene: TRBJ2-3
CDR3 DNA: TGTGCCTTGGCCGGCACAGCCCCCCCAGATACGCAGTATTTT
CDR3 protein: CALAGTAPPDTQYF

CDR3 length: 15
D gene: NA
V gene: TRBV4-3
J gene: TRBJ1-4
CDR3 DNA: TGCGCCAGCAGCGACTGGCGGGGAAGTAATGAAAAACTGTTTTTT
CDR3 protein: CASSDWRGSNEKLFF

CDR3 length: 16
D gene: NA
V gene: TRBV10-3
J gene: TRBJ2-5
CDR3 DNA: TGTGCCATCAGCGATCCCGAGGCGGGCAGAGGAGAGACCCAGTACTTC
CDR3 protein: CAISDPEAGRGETQYF

CDR3 length: 14
D gene: TRBD2
V gene: TRBV14
J gene: TRBJ2-5
CDR3 DNA: TGTGCCAGCAGCCGCGAGCGGGGGAGAGAGACCCAGTACTTC
CDR3 protein: CASSRERGRETQYF

CDR3 length: 13
D gene: NA
V gene: TRBV4-3
J gene: TRBJ1-2
CDR3 DNA: TGCGCCAGCAGCCCCGCGGGACGCTATGGCTACACCTTC
CDR3 protein: CASSPAGRYGYTF

CDR3 length: 14
D gene: NA
V gene: TRBV6-6
J gene: TRBJ2-3
CDR3 DNA: TGTGCCAGCAGTCAACAGGGATACACAGATACGCAGTATTTT
CDR3 protein: CASSQQGYTDTQYF

CDR3 length: 15
D gene: TRBD1
V gene: TRBV27
J gene: TRBJ1-4
CDR3 DNA: TGTGCCAGCAGGCTTACACAGGGGTCATCCGAAAAACTGTTTTTT
CDR3 protein: CASRLTQGSSEKLFF

CDR3 length: 13
D gene: TRBD1
V gene: TRBV19
J gene: TRBJ1-4
CDR3 DNA: TGTGCCAGTTCCGACAGGGGGAATGAAAAACTGTTTTTT
CDR3 protein: CASSDRGNEKLFF

CDR3 length: 13
D gene: NA
V gene: TRBV6-4
J gene: TRBJ1-5
CDR3 DNA: TGTGCCAGCAGTGCTGAATCGGATCAGCCCCAGCATTTT
CDR3 protein: CASSAESDQPQHF

CDR3 length: 16
D gene: TRBD2
V gene: TRBV5-1
J gene: TRBJ2-7
CDR3 DNA: TGCGCCAGCAGCTTGGTAGGGACTAGCGACCTCTACGAGCAGTACTTC
CDR3 protein: CASSLVGTSDLYEQYF

CDR3 length: 13
D gene: TRBD1
V gene: TRBV7-3
J gene: TRBJ2-1
CDR3 DNA: TGTGCCAGCAGCTTACTACAGGGGAATGAGCAGTTCTTC
CDR3 protein: CASSLLQGNEQFF

CDR3 length: 15
D gene: TRBD2
V gene: TRBV7-9
J gene: TRBJ2-2
CDR3 DNA: TGTGCCAGCAGCTCTGGGACTAGCGCGGGCGGGGAGCTGTTTTTT
CDR3 protein: CASSSGTSAGGELFF

CDR3 length: 15
D gene: TRBD1
V gene: TRBV7-2
J gene: TRBJ2-1
CDR3 DNA: TGTGCCAGCAGCCTGGACAGGTACTCCTACAATGAGCAGTTCTTC
CDR3 protein: CASSLDRYSYNEQFF

CDR3 length: 15
D gene: TRBD1
V gene: TRBV13
J gene: TRBJ1-6
CDR3 DNA: TGTGCCAGCAGCTCAACGGGACAGGGCTATTCACCCCTCCACTTT
CDR3 protein: CASSSTGQGYSPLHF

CDR3 length: 15
D gene: NA
V gene: TRBV9
J gene: TRBJ2-1
CDR3 DNA: TGTGCCAGCAGCGTAACTTGGAGCTCCTACAATGAGCAGTTCTTC
CDR3 protein: CASSVTWSSYNEQFF

CDR3 length: 14
D gene: TRBD1
V gene: TRBV6-6
J gene: TRBJ2-7
CDR3 DNA: TGTGCCAGCAGCGTCCGGGACAGGGGGAACGAGCAGTACTTC
CDR3 protein: CASSVRDRGNEQYF

CDR3 length: 13
D gene: NA
V gene: TRBV7-2
J gene: TRBJ2-7
CDR3 DNA: TGTGCCAGCAGCAACAGACAGGTCTACGAGCAGTACTTC
CDR3 protein: CASSNRQVYEQYF

CDR3 length: 15
D gene: TRBD2
V gene: TRBV7-3
J gene: TRBJ2-5
CDR3 DNA: TGTGCCAGCAGCTTATTTGGCGGGGGGGGAGAGACCCAGTACTTC
CDR3 protein: CASSLFGGGGETQYF

CDR3 length: 12
D gene: NA
V gene: TRBV7-2
J gene: TRBJ2-1
CDR3 DNA: TGTGCCAGCAGCCCTAACTACAATGAGCAGTTCTTC
CDR3 protein: CASSPNYNEQFF

CDR3 length: 17
D gene: TRBD1
V gene: TRBV25-1
J gene: TRBJ1-5
CDR3 DNA: TGTGCCAGCAGTGAAGGGGACAGAACCCCTAGCAATCAGCCCCAGCATTTT
CDR3 protein: CASSEGDRTPSNQPQHF

CDR3 length: 14
D gene: TRBD1
V gene: TRBV4-1
J gene: TRBJ2-5
CDR3 DNA: TGCGCCAGCAGCCGGACAGGCCTCCAAGAGACCCAGTACTTC
CDR3 protein: CASSRTGLQETQYF

CDR3 length: 16
D gene: NA
V gene: TRBV11-3
J gene: TRBJ2-2
CDR3 DNA: TGTGCCAGCAGCTTAGTGGCAAGTAAGAACACCGGGGAGCTGTTTTTT
CDR3 protein: CASSLVASKNTGELFF

CDR3 length: 16
D gene: TRBD2
V gene: TRBV7-2
J gene: TRBJ2-2
CDR3 DNA: TGTGCCAGCAGCTTAGGACTAGCGGGGGGGACCGGGGAGCTGTTTTTT
CDR3 protein: CASSLGLAGGTGELFF

CDR3 length: 15
D gene: TRBD2
V gene: TRBV6-5
J gene: TRBJ2-2
CDR3 DNA: TGTGCCAGCAGTTACGAGCGGGGGGTCCCCGGGGAGCTGTTTTTT
CDR3 protein: CASSYERGVPGELFF

CDR3 length: 15
D gene: TRBD1
V gene: TRBV29-1
J gene: TRBJ2-4
CDR3 DNA: TGCAGCGTTTTGGGACAGGGGATAACCAAAAACATTCAGTACTTC
CDR3 protein: CSVLGQGITKNIQYF

CDR3 length: 18
D gene: TRBD1
V gene: TRBV5-8
J gene: TRBJ2-6
CDR3 DNA: TGTGCCAGCAGCTCCCCCGGACAGGGGAGCTCTGGGGCCAACGTCCTGACTTTC
CDR3 protein: CASSSPGQGSSGANVLTF

CDR3 length: 14
D gene: NA
V gene: TRBV19
J gene: TRBJ1-1
CDR3 DNA: TGTGCCAGTAGTTCGGCGGGTCAGAACACTGAAGCTTTCTTT
CDR3 protein: CASSSAGQNTEAFF

CDR3 length: 14
D gene: NA
V gene: TRBV25-1
J gene: TRBJ1-1
CDR3 DNA: TGTGCCAGCAGTGAGGACAGCGTTTACACTGAAGCTTTCTTT
CDR3 protein: CASSEDSVYTEAFF

CDR3 length: 12
D gene: TRBD2
V gene: TRBV29-1
J gene: TRBJ2-5
CDR3 DNA: TGCAGCGTTGGCGGGAGGGGGGAGACCCAGTACTTC
CDR3 protein: CSVGGRGETQYF

CDR3 length: 14
D gene: TRBD1
V gene: TRBV5-4
J gene: TRBJ1-2
CDR3 DNA: TGTGCCAGCAGCTCTAAAGAGGGGGCGCTTGGCTACACCTTC
CDR3 protein: CASSSKEGALGYTF

CDR3 length: 13
D gene: NA
V gene: TRBV7-3
J gene: TRBJ1-2
CDR3 DNA: TGTGCCAGCAGCTTAAGTCTAGGGGATGGCTACACCTTC
CDR3 protein: CASSLSLGDGYTF

CDR3 length: 16
D gene: TRBD2
V gene: TRBV5-1
J gene: TRBJ2-1
CDR3 DNA: TGCGCCAGCAGCCCGGGTGCGGGGGGGCCCTACAATGAGCAGTTCTTC
CDR3 protein: CASSPGAGGPYNEQFF

CDR3 length: 17
D gene: NA
V gene: TRBV7-6
J gene: TRBJ1-1
CDR3 DNA: TGTGCCAGCAGCCATGCCGGGACCCGAAAGGGGGACACTGAAGCTTTCTTT
CDR3 protein: CASSHAGTRKGDTEAFF

CDR3 length: 14
D gene: NA
V gene: TRBV6-1
J gene: TRBJ1-1
CDR3 DNA: TGTGCCAGCAGTGATTACAGGAAGAACACTGAAGCTTTCTTT
CDR3 protein: CASSDYRKNTEAFF

CDR3 length: 15
D gene: TRBD1
V gene: TRBV18
J gene: TRBJ2-2
CDR3 DNA: TGTGCCAGCTCACCGGGACAGGGTCGAACCGGGGAGCTGTTTTTT
CDR3 protein: CASSPGQGRTGELFF

CDR3 length: 13
D gene: TRBD1
V gene: TRBV5-1
J gene: TRBJ1-1
CDR3 DNA: TGCGCCAGCAGCTTCCTAGACAGGGGTGAAGCTTTCTTT
CDR3 protein: CASSFLDRGEAFF

CDR3 length: 15
D gene: NA
V gene: TRBV6-1
J gene: TRBJ2-1
CDR3 DNA: TGTGCCAGCAGTGAGCGCAGGGTGGATAACAATGAGCAGTTCTTC
CDR3 protein: CASSERRVDNNEQFF

CDR3 length: 15
D gene: NA
V gene: TRBV19
J gene: TRBJ1-1
CDR3 DNA: TGTGCCAGTAACGACCTCAGGGGTACCTTCACTGAAGCTTTCTTT
CDR3 protein: CASNDLRGTFTEAFF

CDR3 length: 14
D gene: NA
V gene: TRBV28
J gene: TRBJ1-2
CDR3 DNA: TGTGCCAGCAAGCCCGTATTGACTAACTATGGCTACACCTTC
CDR3 protein: CASKPVLTNYGYTF

CDR3 length: 17
D gene: TRBD2
V gene: TRBV7-2
J gene: TRBJ2-7
CDR3 DNA: TGTGCCAGCACCTTGGGTGTTGGACTAGCGGGGTCGGGCGAGCAGTACTTC
CDR3 protein: CASTLGVGLAGSGEQYF

CDR3 length: 20
D gene: TRBD2
V gene: TRBV10-3
J gene: TRBJ2-3
CDR3 DNA: TGTGCCATCAGTGACTACTCGGGACTAGCGGGGGGGCCACGAGGGGATACGCAGTATTTT
CDR3 protein: CAISDYSGLAGGPRGDTQYF

CDR3 length: 14
D gene: NA
V gene: TRBV5-1
J gene: TRBJ2-2
CDR3 DNA: TGCGCCAGCAGCGTACAGGGATCTACCGGGGAGCTGTTTTTT
CDR3 protein: CASSVQGSTGELFF

CDR3 length: 14
D gene: TRBD2
V gene: TRBV7-9
J gene: TRBJ2-7
CDR3 DNA: TGTGCCAGCAGCTTAGGTAGGGCCTGGGAGGGCGAGTACTTC
CDR3 protein: CASSLGRAWEGEYF